The 29 T cell receptor beta chains below were found in one sample sequenced in a study of OX40 agonist ivuxolimab in advanced cancers. Profiling relied on immunoSEQ multiplex PCR, and the TCRdb table lists in-frame clones only, not all of them. The sample carries approximately 90,000 clones, 75% to 95% recorded once. The sample here was CD4+ or CD8+ T cells sorted from blood, taken in a trial of the OX40 agonist ivuxolimab. The source of these receptors is an adult with an advanced solid tumor such as melanoma, head and neck, liver or kidney cancer.

The genes are TRBV7-9 and TRBJ1-2; weak D call: TRBD1 (5 bases). V lost 8 bases to trimming and J lost 7 bases, with 17 bases between them. CDR3 length: 13 amino acids. CDR1 and CDR2 (germline): SEHNR, FQNEAQ (reference sequence). In DNA, the CDR3 is TGTGCCAGCTACTACGTGGGGGATCCTGGCTACACCTTC. It yields the protein CASYYVGDPGYTF.

V usage is TRBV7-9 and J usage is TRBJ2-3, with a possible D match to TRBD2 (5 bases). The CDR3 runs 13 residues. Trimming took 8 bases from V and 5 from J, leaving 14 bases between them. From germline, CDR1 is SEHNR and CDR2 FQNEAQ (reference sequence). In nucleotides, the CDR3 is TGTGCCAGCGTAGAGGGAGTAGAAGATACGCAGTATTTT. Translated: CASVEGVEDTQYF. Variable domain in full (rest from reference TRBV7-9 and TRBJ2-3): DTGVSQNPRHKITKRGQNVTFRCDPISEHNRLYWYRQTLGQGPEFLTYFQNEAQLEKSRLLSDRFSAERPKGSFSTLEIQRTEQGDSAMYLCASVEGVEDTQYFGPGTRLTVL.

The chain joins TRBV27 to TRBJ2-7; the D call may be TRBD1 or TRBD2 (5 bases each). The V gene's germline CDR1 is MNHEY and CDR2 SMNVEV (reference sequence). This CDR3 contains 15 residues. V shed 3 bases and J shed 3 bases, with 15 bases lying between them. CDR3 nucleotide sequence: TGTGCCAGCAGTTTCCCGGGACGGATAAGCTACGAGCAGTACTTC. Translated, it gives CASSFPGRISYEQYF.

The CDR3 nucleotides read TGTGCCAGCTCACTTGGACCGGGCGAGGGCTACGAGCAGTACTTC. This encodes CASSLGPGEGYEQYF. This sequence joins TRBV18 and TRBJ2-7; possibly TRBD2 for D (5 bases). Germline V gene data show CDR1 as KGHSH and CDR2 as LQKENI. The CDR3 runs to 15 residues. Trimming took 4 bases from V and 3 from J, leaving 16 bases between them.

The V gene is TRBV7-3, the J gene TRBJ1-2; D is perhaps TRBD1 (5 bases). Per germline, CDR1 SGHTA and CDR2 FQGTGA. This CDR3 has 13 amino acids. V was pared by 5 bases and J by 8 bases, with 15 bases between. The CDR3 spells CASSLLGVAGYTF. The DNA for the CDR3 is TGTGCCAGCAGCCTATTGGGGGTTGCGGGCTACACCTTC.

The gene calls are TRBV19 and TRBJ1-5; 8 bases are a match to TRBD1. The germline V gene encodes CDR1 LNHDA and CDR2 SQIVND (reference sequence). This CDR3 spans 15 amino acids. The V segment lost 5 bases and the J segment 6 bases; nucleotides outside the gene matches: 9. The CDR3 nucleotides read TGTGCCAGTAGTCCGGGACAGGTGGGCGGTCAGCCCCAGCATTTT. Its translation: CASSPGQVGGQPQHF.

This chain links TRBV5-6 with TRBJ1-6; D not resolved. CDR3 length: 15 residues. The V end lost 3 bases, the J end lost 9 bases, and 16 bases lay between the germline ends. Germline CDR1 SGHDT, CDR2 YYEEEE. CDR3 sequence reads: CASSSSGGRVSPLHF. In nucleotides, the CDR3 is TGTGCCAGCAGCTCTTCGGGAGGGAGGGTTTCACCCCTCCACTTT.

The chain has TRBV4-1 and TRBJ2-7, with 8 bases identical to TRBD2. The V gene's germline CDR1 is MGHRA and CDR2 YSYEKL. The CDR3 sequence is 15 residues long. The trim removed 0 bases at V and 7 bases at J, leaving 8 bases unmatched. CDR3 region: CASSQDLSGSWEQYF. CDR3 nucleotide sequence: TGCGCCAGCAGCCAAGACCTGAGCGGGAGTTGGGAGCAGTACTTC.

The chain's CDR3 is CASSELQGKGNTIYF. CDR3 nucleotides: TGTGCCAGCAGTGAGTTGCAGGGGAAAGGAAACACCATATATTTT. This chain connects TRBV6-1 to TRBJ1-3; the D gene is possibly TRBD1 (6 bases). The length of the CDR3 is 15 residues. Germline V gene data show CDR1 as MNHNS and CDR2 as SASEGT. Trimming removed 3 bases at V and 4 bases at J, with 13 bases between.

The gene calls are TRBV7-6 and TRBJ2-1, with a possible D match to TRBD1 (6 bases). Germline V gives CDR1 SGHVS, CDR2 FNYEAQ. Between the trimmed V and J ends, which lost 8 bases and 8 bases, there was a span of 22 bases. The CDR3 runs to 15 residues. The CDR3 region is CASAVLLGAVHEQFF. DNA of the CDR3: TGTGCCAGCGCCGTGTTGTTGGGGGCGGTTCATGAGCAGTTCTTC.

This chain uses TRBV7-8 with TRBJ2-7; no clear D. The V gene's germline CDR1 is SGHVS and CDR2 FQNEAQ. The CDR3 covers 18 residues. Trimming shortened V by 0 bases and J by 5 bases, and 23 bases separated the two germline ends. The CDR3 reads CASSLAWEQPRSTDEQYF. Written as DNA, the CDR3 is TGTGCCAGCAGCTTAGCGTGGGAACAACCAAGGAGTACGGACGAGCAGTACTTC.

The gene calls are TRBV7-2 and TRBJ1-2; possibly TRBD1 for D (6 bases). Germline CDR1 and CDR2: SGHTA and FQGNSA. The CDR3 loop spans 10 amino acids. With 8 bases removed from V and 13 bases from J, the gap between germline ends came to 14 bases. The CDR3 sequence is CASGDTALTF. DNA for the CDR3: TGTGCCAGCGGGGACACGGCCCTCACCTTC.

The gene calls are TRBV15 and TRBJ2-3, with TRBD2 matching over 7 bases. The CDR3 is 17 residues long. Germline V CDR1 and CDR2: LNHNV, YYDKDF (reference sequence). The trim removed 0 bases at V and 2 bases at J, leaving 8 bases unmatched. The CDR3 is CATSREASGGITDTQYF. The CDR3, as DNA: TGTGCCACCAGCAGAGAGGCTAGCGGAGGGATCACAGATACGCAGTATTTT.

This chain connects TRBV28 to TRBJ2-5, with TRBD2 as a possible D gene (5 bases). Trimming left V 11 bases short and J 7 bases short, with 26 bases between. The germline CDR1 and CDR2 sequences are MDHEN and SYDVKM. CDR3 size: 15 residues. The CDR3 DNA reads as TGTGCCGGTTCTGGGGAGCGGAGCCGTGTTGGGACCCAGTACTTC. Translating it yields CAGSGERSRVGTQYF.

The rearrangement uses TRBV5-5 and TRBJ1-2, with D unresolved. The germline V gene has CDR1 SGHKS and CDR2 YYEKEE (reference sequence). Trimming removed 1 base from V and 4 bases from J, with 2 bases in between. This CDR3 has 11 residues. CDR3 bases: TGTGCCAGCAGCTTGACCTATGGCTACACCTTC. It encodes CASSLTYGYTF.

Note on this clone: Other DNA sequences within the sample encode an identical CDR3. J is TRBJ1-2 and V is TRBV7-3; 12 bases map to TRBD1. Trimming took 5 bases from V and 5 from J; bases not matched to a gene: 3. CDR3 length equals 14 residues. Germline CDR1 reads SGHTA; CDR2 reads FQGTGA. As DNA, the CDR3 is TGTGCCAGCAGCCCGGGACAGGGGGCGTATGGCTACACCTTC. Its protein is CASSPGQGAYGYTF.

The chain uses TRBV29-1 and TRBJ2-1; TRBD1 matches at 11 bases. V lost 4 bases to trimming and J lost 8 bases; unmatched junction nucleotides: 7. The CDR3 loop spans 14 amino acids. In germline, CDR1 is SQVTM, CDR2 ANQGSEA. The CDR3 nucleotides read TGCAGCGTTGTAGGGGACAGGGGGTGGGATGAGCAGTTCTTC. Protein: CSVVGDRGWDEQFF.

The chain couples TRBV7-9 to TRBJ1-2; 9 bases match TRBD1. After removal of 5 bases from V and 7 bases from J, the junction contained 11 bases not matched to a gene. Germline CDR1 is SEHNR and CDR2 is FQNEAQ (reference sequence). CDR3 size: 15 residues. The DNA of the CDR3 is TGTGCCAGCAGCCTTCCGGGACAGGGTTCTCTTGGCTACACCTTC. Translated, it gives CASSLPGQGSLGYTF.

The gene calls are TRBV30 and TRBJ2-5; weak D call: TRBD1 (6 bases). CDR3 length: 14 residues. The germline V gene encodes CDR1 GTSNPN and CDR2 SVGIG (reference sequence). V lost 3 bases and J lost 2, with 13 bases in between. The DNA of the CDR3 is TGTGCCTGGAGGGTGAGAGGACAGCAAGAGACCCAGTACTTC. Its translation is CAWRVRGQQETQYF.

CDR3 bases: TGTGCCAGCAGCTTGGGGACAGGGGGTTCTTACGAGCAGTACTTC. This sequence encodes CASSLGTGGSYEQYF. The V call is TRBV9, the J call TRBJ2-7; 11 bases agree with TRBD1. The J segment lost 4 bases and the V segment lost 4 bases, leaving 7 bases of the junction unmatched. The CDR3 spans 15 residues. Germline lookup yields CDR1 SGDLS and CDR2 YYNGEE.

The chain uses TRBV4-1 and TRBJ1-1; tentatively, D is TRBD1 (5 bases). Germline V gene lookup returns CDR1 MGHRA and CDR2 YSYEKL. This CDR3 contains 14 residues. V was pared by 4 bases and J by 1 base, with 10 bases between. CDR3 coding DNA: TGCGCCAGCAGCCGAGACAGAGGGAACACTGAAGCTTTCTTT. Its protein is CASSRDRGNTEAFF.

This clone has more than one count but fewer than ten. This chain links TRBV30 with TRBJ2-1; 11 positions match TRBD2. In germline, CDR1 is GTSNPN, CDR2 SVGIG (reference sequence). V shed 3 bases, J shed 7 bases, and the junction held 5 bases outside the gene matches. The CDR3 runs 14 residues. The DNA of the CDR3 is TGTGCCTGGAGCCCGGGACTAGCGGCGAATGAGCAGTTCTTC. As protein: CAWSPGLAANEQFF.

This chain joins TRBV7-3 and TRBJ2-5; tentative D call: TRBD1 (6 bases). Germline V CDR1 and CDR2: SGHTA, FQGTGA. V was pared by 5 bases and J by 0 bases, with 13 bases between. The CDR3 extends over 15 amino acids. CDR3 in DNA: TGTGCCAGCAGCGTCAACGGACAGCACCAAGAGACCCAGTACTTC. The encoded protein is CASSVNGQHQETQYF.

V gene TRBV4-1 combines with J gene TRBJ2-1; 7 bases match TRBD2. With V trimmed by 3 bases and J by 0 bases, 5 bases remained unmatched. Germline V gives CDR1 MGHRA, CDR2 YSYEKL. The CDR3 runs to 16 residues. The CDR3 loop reads CASSHVAGFSYNEQFF. In nucleotides, the CDR3 is TGCGCCAGCAGCCATGTAGCGGGTTTCTCCTACAATGAGCAGTTCTTC.

The chain joins TRBV5-1 to TRBJ2-5; D is possibly TRBD1 (5 bases). CDR3 length: 16 residues. The V gene's germline CDR1 is SGHRS and CDR2 YFSETQ. V was clipped by 0 bases and J by 4 bases, with 16 bases between them. Written as DNA, the CDR3 is TGCGCCAGCAGCTTGGAAGGGGTACCCGCACGAGAGACCCAGTACTTC. Translated: CASSLEGVPARETQYF.

The chain links TRBV10-3 to TRBJ1-3; possible D gene TRBD1, 5 bases. The CDR3 is 14 residues long. V was cut by 6 bases and J by 0 bases, with 9 bases left in between. The germline CDR1 and CDR2 sequences are ENHRY and SYGVKD. The CDR3 is CAISDRNSGNTIYF. In DNA form, the CDR3 reads TGTGCCATCAGCGACAGAAACTCTGGAAACACCATATATTTT.

This chain uses TRBV19 with TRBJ2-1; D perhaps matches TRBD2 (5 bases). From germline, CDR1 is LNHDA and CDR2 SQIVND (reference sequence). Trimming shortened V by 3 bases and J by 5 bases, and 11 bases separated the two germline ends. The CDR3 totals 14 residues. CDR3 protein: CASSIAGSDNEQFF. The CDR3 coding sequence is TGTGCCAGTAGTATTGCGGGTTCCGACAATGAGCAGTTCTTC.

The chain combines TRBV7-8 with TRBJ2-3, with a weak D call TRBD2 (5 bases). The CDR3 spans 14 residues. Germline V lookup: CDR1 SGHVS, CDR2 FQNEAQ. Trimming took off 11 bases at V and 0 bases at J, with 15 bases between the two ends. This CDR3 reads CASTPLASTDTQYF. In nucleotides, the CDR3 is TGTGCCTCCACCCCTCTAGCCAGCACAGATACGCAGTATTTT. The complete variable domain, with remaining parts taken from reference TRBV7-8 and TRBJ2-3, reads GAGVSQSPRYKVAKRGQDVALRCDPISGHVSLFWYQQALGQGPEFLTYFQNEAQLDKSGLPSDRFFAERPEGSVSTLKIQRTQQEDSAVYLCASTPLASTDTQYFGPGTRLTVL.

The rearrangement uses TRBV27 and TRBJ2-7; 9 positions match TRBD2. The V segment lost 5 bases and the J segment 3 bases; nucleotides outside the gene matches: 5. CDR1 is MNHEY, CDR2 SMNVEV, per germline (reference sequence). CDR3 length equals 14 residues. The CDR3 DNA is TGTGCCAGCAGTCCCATAGCGGGAGACTACGAGCAGTACTTC. Its translation is CASSPIAGDYEQYF.